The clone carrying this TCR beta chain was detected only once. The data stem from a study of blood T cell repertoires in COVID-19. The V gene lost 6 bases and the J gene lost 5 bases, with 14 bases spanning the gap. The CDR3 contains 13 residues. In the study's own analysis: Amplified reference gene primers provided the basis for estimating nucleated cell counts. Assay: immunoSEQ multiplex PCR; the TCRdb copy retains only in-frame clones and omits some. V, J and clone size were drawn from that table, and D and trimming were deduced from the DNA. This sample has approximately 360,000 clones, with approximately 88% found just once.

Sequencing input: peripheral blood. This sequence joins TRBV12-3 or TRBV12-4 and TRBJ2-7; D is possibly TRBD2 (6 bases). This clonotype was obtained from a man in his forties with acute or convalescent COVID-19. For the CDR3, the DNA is TGTGCCAGCAGCCTTGGGGACTTCGACGAGCAGTACTTC. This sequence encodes CASSLGDFDEQYF.